The clone carrying this T cell receptor (beta chain) has only one observation. Its antigen is unidentified. As for time point: recipient sample about 28 days before transplant, after cytoreduction. The sample is drawn from a study of T cell clonotyping in hematopoietic cell transplantation. Overall study: Pretransplant recipient samples were taken after cytoreduction.

Germline loops: CDR1 MDHEN, CDR2 SYDVKM. V lost 6 bases to trimming and J lost 2 bases, with 16 bases between them. The CDR3 covers 15 residues. Generated by immunoSEQ multiplex PCR, the TCRdb table keeps only in-frame clones and is missing some. The sample contains around 11,000 clones, more than 75% of which appear only once. Whole-study findings and limits: Graft donor and pretransplant recipient Inverse Simpson Index values predicted broader posttransplant TCR diversity.

This receptor was obtained from a woman in her fifties or sixties with chronic myeloid leukemia. Some clones in this sample may be carry-over from other donors' samples. The material was peripheral blood mononuclear cells, obtained before stem cell transplant. The chain recombines TRBV28 with TRBJ1-2; maybe TRBD1 (6 bases). CDR3 sequence (DNA): TGTGCCAGCAGAAATTCGGGACACCTCAACTATGGCTACACCTTC. Protein product: CASRNSGHLNYGYTF.